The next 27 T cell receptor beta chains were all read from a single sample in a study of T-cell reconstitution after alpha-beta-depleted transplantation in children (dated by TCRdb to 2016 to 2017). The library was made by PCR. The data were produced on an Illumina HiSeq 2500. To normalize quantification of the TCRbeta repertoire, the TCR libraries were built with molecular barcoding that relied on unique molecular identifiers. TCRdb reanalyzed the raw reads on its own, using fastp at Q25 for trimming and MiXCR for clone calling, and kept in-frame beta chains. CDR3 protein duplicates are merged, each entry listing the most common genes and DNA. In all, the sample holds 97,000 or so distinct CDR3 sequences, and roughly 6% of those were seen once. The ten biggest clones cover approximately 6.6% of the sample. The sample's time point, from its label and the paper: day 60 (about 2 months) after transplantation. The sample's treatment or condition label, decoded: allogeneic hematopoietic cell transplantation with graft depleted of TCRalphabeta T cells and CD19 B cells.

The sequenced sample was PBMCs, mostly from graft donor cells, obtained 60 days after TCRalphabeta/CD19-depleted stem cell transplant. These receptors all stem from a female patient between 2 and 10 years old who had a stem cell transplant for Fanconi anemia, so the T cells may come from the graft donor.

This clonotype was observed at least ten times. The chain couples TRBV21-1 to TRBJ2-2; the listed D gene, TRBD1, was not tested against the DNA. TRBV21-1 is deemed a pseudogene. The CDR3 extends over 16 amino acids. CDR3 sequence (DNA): TGTGCCAGCAGCAAGGGGGACAGGGACAACACCGGGGAGCTGTTTTTT. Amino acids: CASSKGDRDNTGELFF.

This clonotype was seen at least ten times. The CDR3, as DNA: TGTGCCAGCAGTCCTGGGGGGTGGCCCTACGAGCAGTACTTC. This codes for CASSPGGWPYEQYF. The chain recombines TRBV6-2 or TRBV6-3 with TRBJ2-7; D is perhaps TRBD2 (6 bases). There are 14 residues in the CDR3. CDR1 and CDR2 (germline): MNHEY, SVGEGT. V lost 5 bases, J lost 2 bases, and 13 bases lay in between.

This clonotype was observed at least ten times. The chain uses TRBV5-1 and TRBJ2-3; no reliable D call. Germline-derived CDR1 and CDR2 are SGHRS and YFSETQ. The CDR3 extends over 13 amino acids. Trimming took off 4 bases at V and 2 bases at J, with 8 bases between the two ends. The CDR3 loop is CASSRPATDTQYF. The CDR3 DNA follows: TGCGCCAGCAGCAGGCCAGCCACAGATACGCAGTATTTT.

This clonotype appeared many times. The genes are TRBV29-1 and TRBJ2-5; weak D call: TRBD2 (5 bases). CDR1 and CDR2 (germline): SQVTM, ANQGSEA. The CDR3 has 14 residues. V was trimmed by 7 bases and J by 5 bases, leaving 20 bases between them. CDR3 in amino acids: CSGIPGLLMETQYF. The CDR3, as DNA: TGCAGCGGAATCCCCGGACTGCTAATGGAGACCCAGTACTTC.

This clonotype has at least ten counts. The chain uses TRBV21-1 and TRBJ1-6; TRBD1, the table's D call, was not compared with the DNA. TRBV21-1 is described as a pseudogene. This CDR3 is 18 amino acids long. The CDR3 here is CASSKGGPGRGPNSPLHF. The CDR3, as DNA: TGTGCCAGCAGCAAAGGGGGGCCAGGTAGGGGACCTAATTCACCCCTCCACTTT.

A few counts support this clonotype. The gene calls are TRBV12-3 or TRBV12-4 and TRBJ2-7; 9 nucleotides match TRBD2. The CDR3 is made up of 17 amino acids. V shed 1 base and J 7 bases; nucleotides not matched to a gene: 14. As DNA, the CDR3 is TGTGCCAGCAGTTTAGAATCCGGAGGCGGGAGGGCATATGAGCAGTACTTC. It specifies CASSLESGGGRAYEQYF.

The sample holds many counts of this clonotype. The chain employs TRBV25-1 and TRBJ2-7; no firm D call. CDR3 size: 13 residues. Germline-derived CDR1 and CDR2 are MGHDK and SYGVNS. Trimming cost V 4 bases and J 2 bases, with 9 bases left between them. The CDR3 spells CASSGQPAYEQYF. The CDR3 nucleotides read TGTGCCAGCAGTGGGCAGCCTGCCTACGAGCAGTACTTC.

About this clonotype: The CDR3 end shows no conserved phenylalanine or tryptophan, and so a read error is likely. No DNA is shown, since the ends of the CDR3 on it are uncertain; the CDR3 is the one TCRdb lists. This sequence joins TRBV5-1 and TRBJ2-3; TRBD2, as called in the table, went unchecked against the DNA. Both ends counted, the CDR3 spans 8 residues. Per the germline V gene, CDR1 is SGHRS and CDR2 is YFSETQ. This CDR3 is CASSSGLD.

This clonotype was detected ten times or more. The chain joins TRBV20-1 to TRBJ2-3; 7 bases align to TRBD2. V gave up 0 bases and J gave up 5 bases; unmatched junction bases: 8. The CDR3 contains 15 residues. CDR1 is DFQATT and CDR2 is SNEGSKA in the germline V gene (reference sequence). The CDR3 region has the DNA TGCAGTGCTAGAGATCGGAAGCGGGGTCAAGATACGCAGTATTTT. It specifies CSARDRKRGQDTQYF.

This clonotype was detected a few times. The CDR3 DNA reads TGCAGTGCACGGGCTTCCATAAATGGCTACACCTTC. Residues: CSARASINGYTF. The chain carries TRBV20-1 and TRBJ1-2, with D hard to call. CDR3 length equals 12 residues. From germline, CDR1 is DFQATT and CDR2 SNEGSKA (reference sequence). The germline V and J ends were trimmed by 6 bases and 6 bases, with 14 bases remaining between them.

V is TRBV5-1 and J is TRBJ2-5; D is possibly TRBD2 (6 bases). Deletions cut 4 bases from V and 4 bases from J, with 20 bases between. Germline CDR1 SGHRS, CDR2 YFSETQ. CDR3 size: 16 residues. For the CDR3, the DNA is TGCGCCAGCAGCCCCCTTACTGGGGACTCTGGAGAGACCCAGTACTTC. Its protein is CASSPLTGDSGETQYF.

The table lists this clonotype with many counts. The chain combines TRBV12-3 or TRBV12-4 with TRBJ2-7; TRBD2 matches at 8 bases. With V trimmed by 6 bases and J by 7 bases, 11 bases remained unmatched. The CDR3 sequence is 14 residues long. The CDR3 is CASRETPGLGEQYF. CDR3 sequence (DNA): TGTGCCAGCAGGGAAACTCCGGGACTAGGGGAGCAGTACTTC.

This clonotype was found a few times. The CDR3 sequence is CASSHNRGPGELFF. CDR3 sequence (DNA): TGCGCCAGCAGCCACAACAGGGGGCCCGGGGAGCTGTTTTTT. V and J are TRBV4-1 and TRBJ2-2; 9 nucleotides agree with TRBD1. The CDR3 is made up of 14 amino acids. The germline V gene has CDR1 MGHRA and CDR2 YSYEKL. The V gene end was trimmed by 3 bases and the J gene end by 6 bases; junction bases not matched to a gene: 2.

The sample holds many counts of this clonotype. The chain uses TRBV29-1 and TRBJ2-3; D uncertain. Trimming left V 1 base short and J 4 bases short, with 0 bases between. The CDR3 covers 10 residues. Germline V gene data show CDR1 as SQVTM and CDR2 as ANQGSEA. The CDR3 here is CSVEADTQYF. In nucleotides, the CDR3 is TGCAGCGTTGAAGCAGATACGCAGTATTTT.

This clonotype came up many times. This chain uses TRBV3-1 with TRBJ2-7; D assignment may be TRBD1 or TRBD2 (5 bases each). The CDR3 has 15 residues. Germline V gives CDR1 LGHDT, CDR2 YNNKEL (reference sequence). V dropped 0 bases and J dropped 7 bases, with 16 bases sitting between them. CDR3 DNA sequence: TGTGCCAGCAGCCAAGACAACGAGTGGGGCGGGGAGCAGTACTTC. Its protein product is CASSQDNEWGGEQYF.

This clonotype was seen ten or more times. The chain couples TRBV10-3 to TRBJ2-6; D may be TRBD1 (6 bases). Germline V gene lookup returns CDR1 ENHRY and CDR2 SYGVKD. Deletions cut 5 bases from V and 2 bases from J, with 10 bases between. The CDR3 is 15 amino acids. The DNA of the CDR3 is TGTGCCATCAGTCGACAGGCAGCTGGGGCCAACGTCCTGACTTTC. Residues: CAISRQAAGANVLTF.

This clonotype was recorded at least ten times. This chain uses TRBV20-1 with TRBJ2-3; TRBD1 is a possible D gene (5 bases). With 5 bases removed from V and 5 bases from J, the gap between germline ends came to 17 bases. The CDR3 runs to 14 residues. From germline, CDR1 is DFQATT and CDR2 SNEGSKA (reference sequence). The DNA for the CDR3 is TGCAGTGCTCGATCAGGGTCCTGGGAAGATACGCAGTATTTT. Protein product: CSARSGSWEDTQYF.

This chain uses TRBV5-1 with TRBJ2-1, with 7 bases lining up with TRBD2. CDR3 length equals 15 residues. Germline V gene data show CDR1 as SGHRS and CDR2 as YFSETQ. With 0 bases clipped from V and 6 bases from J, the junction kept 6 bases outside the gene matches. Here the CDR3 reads CASSLEWTSFNEQFF. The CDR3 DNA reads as TGCGCCAGCAGCTTGGAGTGGACTAGTTTCAATGAGCAGTTCTTC. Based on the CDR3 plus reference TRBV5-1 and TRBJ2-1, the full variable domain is KAGVTQTPRYLIKTRGQQVTLSCSPISGHRSVSWYQQTPGQGLQFLFEYFSETQRNKGNFPGRFSGRQFSNSRSEMNVSTLELGDSALYLCASSLEWTSFNEQFFGPGTRLTVL.

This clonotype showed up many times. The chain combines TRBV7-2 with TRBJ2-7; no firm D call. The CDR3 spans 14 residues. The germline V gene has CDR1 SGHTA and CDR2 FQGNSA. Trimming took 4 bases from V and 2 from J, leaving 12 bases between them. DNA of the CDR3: TGTGCCAGCAGCTCCTACGGCGGAACCTACGAGCAGTACTTC. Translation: CASSSYGGTYEQYF.

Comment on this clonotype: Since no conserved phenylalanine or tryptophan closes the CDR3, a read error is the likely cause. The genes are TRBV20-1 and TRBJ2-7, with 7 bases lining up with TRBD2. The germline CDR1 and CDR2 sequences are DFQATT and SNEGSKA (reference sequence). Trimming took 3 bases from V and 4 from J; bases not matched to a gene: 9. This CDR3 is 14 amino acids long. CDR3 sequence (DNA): TGCAGTGCTAGGGCGGGGGAGATACCGTACGAGCAGTACTAC. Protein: CSARAGEIPYEQYY.

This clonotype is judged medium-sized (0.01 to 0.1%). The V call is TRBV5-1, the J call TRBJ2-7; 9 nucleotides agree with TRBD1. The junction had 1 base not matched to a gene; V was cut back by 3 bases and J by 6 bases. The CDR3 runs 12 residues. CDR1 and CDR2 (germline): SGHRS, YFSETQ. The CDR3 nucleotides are TGCGCCAGCAGCTGGACAGGGGCCGAGCAGTACTTC. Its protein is CASSWTGAEQYF.

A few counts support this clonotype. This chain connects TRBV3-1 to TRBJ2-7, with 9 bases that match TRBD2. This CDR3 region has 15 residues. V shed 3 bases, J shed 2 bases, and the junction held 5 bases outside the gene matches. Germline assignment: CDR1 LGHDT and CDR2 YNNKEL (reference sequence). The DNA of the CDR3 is TGTGCCAGCAGCCACCTTGGCGGGAGGGCCTACGAGCAGTACTTC. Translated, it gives CASSHLGGRAYEQYF.

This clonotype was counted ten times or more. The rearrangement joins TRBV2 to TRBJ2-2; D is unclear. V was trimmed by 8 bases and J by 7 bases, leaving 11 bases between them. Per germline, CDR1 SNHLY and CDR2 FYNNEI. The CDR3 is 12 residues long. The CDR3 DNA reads TGTGCCAGCCTTCTCCAGGTCGGGGAGCTGTTTTTT. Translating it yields CASLLQVGELFF.

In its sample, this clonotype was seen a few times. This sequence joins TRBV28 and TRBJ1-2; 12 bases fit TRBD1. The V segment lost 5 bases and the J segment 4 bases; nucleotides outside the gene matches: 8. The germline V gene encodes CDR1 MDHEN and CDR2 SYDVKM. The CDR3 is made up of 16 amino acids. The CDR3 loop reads CASSDSGTGGAYGYTF. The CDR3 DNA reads TGTGCCAGCAGTGATTCCGGGACAGGGGGCGCCTATGGCTACACCTTC.

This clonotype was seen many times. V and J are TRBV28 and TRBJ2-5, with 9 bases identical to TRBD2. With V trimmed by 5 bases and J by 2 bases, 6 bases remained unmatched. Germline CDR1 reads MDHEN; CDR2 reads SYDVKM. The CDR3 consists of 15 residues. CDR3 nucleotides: TGTGCCAGCAGTCTCCAACTAGCGGGTCAAGAGACCCAGTACTTC. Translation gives CASSLQLAGQETQYF.

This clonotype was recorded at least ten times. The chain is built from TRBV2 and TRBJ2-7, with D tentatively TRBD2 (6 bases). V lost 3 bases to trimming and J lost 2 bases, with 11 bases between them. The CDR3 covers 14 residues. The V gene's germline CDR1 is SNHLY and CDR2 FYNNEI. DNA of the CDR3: TGTGCCAGCAGTGACCCGGGACTGGCCTACGAGCAGTACTTC. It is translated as CASSDPGLAYEQYF.

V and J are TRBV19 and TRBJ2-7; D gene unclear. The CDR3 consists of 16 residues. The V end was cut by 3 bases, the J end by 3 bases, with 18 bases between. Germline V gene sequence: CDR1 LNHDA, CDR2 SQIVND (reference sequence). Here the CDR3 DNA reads TGTGCCAGTAGTATGACCCCAGTCACCACCTTCTACGAGCAGTACTTC. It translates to CASSMTPVTTFYEQYF.